This T cell receptor (beta chain) emerged from a study of spatial heterogeneity in lung cancer. On the study more broadly: The study sequenced follow-up PBMC samples when they were available, at a median of about two years after resection. There were consistently more beta-chain sequences detected than alpha-chain sequences.

Germline V lookup: CDR1 WNHNN, CDR2 SYGVQD (reference sequence). The CDR3 runs to 14 residues. Trimming took 7 bases from V and 6 from J, leaving 16 bases between them. Sample time point: blood at routine non-recurrence follow-up after resection. The authors sequenced whole RNA from tumor, nontumor lung or frozen PBMC without sorting. MiXCR, run by TCRdb on the 5' RACE reads, gives a single entry per CDR3 protein. The sample has around 110,000 distinct CDR3 sequences, 12% seen once. A remark on this clonotype: Its target is not known.

Study-level findings and limits: Follow-up blood showed ubiquitous expanded tumor TCRs less than blood at resection did.

Here the sequenced sample was PBMCs, taken at follow-up. The sequence derives from a male donor with early-stage non-small cell lung cancer. The rearrangement links TRBV10-1 to TRBJ2-1; tentative D call: TRBD1 (6 bases). CDR3 loop: CASTEGGVGNEQFF. The CDR3 DNA follows: TGCGCCAGCACCGAAGGGGGAGTGGGCAATGAGCAGTTCTTC.